Listed below are T cell receptor beta chains from one sample, sequenced in a study of identical twins. TCRdb independently ran MiXCR on the 5' RACE reads; one entry per CDR3 protein. The data contain some 500,000 distinct CDR3 sequences, just under 10% of them seen just once; the ten biggest clones take up around 3.1%. This sample also appeared in a second study, on yellow fever vaccine responses in identical twins.

Specimen: PBMCs. The receptors come from a woman aged 18-29 years in good health. The CDR3 runs from the conserved cysteine through the conserved F or W. A D gene is named only where the DNA matches it firmly. Some rows mark clone size as missing; the rest say once, few, many or name a class of expanded clone.

D: TRBD1
V: TRBV9
J: TRBJ1-1
size: few
DNA: TGTGCCAGCAGTCGTCACAGGGGGGGCACTGAAGCTTTCTTT
CDR3: CASSRHRGGTEAFF

D: -
V: TRBV5-1
J: TRBJ2-7
size: -
DNA: TGCGCCAGCAGAACTAATAGCTACGAGCAGTACTTC
CDR3: CASRTNSYEQYF

D: TRBD1
V: TRBV5-1
J: TRBJ2-3
size: few
DNA: TGCGCCAGCACGGGGAACCGACAGGGCTGGGATACGCAGTATTTT
CDR3: CASTGNRQGWDTQYF

D: TRBD1
V: TRBV27
J: TRBJ2-1
size: -
DNA: TGTGCCAGCAGTTTTGCCACCGGGACAGGGCACAATGAGCAGTTCTTC
CDR3: CASSFATGTGHNEQFF

D: TRBD2
V: TRBV7-2
J: TRBJ2-1
size: few
DNA: TGTGCCAGCAGCTTAGGGTTAGCGGGGCGCAATGAGCAGTTCTTC
CDR3: CASSLGLAGRNEQFF

D: -
V: TRBV7-9
J: TRBJ2-4
size: few
DNA: TGTGCCAGCAGCTTGATACTGACAGGGGAGGGAAACATTCAGTACTTC
CDR3: CASSLILTGEGNIQYF

D: -
V: TRBV2
J: TRBJ2-3
size: few
DNA: TGTGCCAGCAGGCCGGGACTCCGCACAGATACGCAGTATTTT
CDR3: CASRPGLRTDTQYF

D: -
V: TRBV27
J: TRBJ1-2
size: many
DNA: TGTGCCAGCAGCCCGCAGTCAGGGTTCCGTGGCTACACCTTC
CDR3: CASSPQSGFRGYTF

D: -
V: TRBV15
J: TRBJ1-5
size: -
DNA: TGTGCCACCAGCAGAGATCAGGGGTTCAATCAGCCCCAGCATTTT
CDR3: CATSRDQGFNQPQHF

D: -
V: TRBV29-1
J: TRBJ2-7
size: few
DNA: TGCAGCGTTGAAGATCTGACGGGCGAGCAGTACTTC
CDR3: CSVEDLTGEQYF

D: TRBD1
V: TRBV7-7
J: TRBJ2-1
size: -
DNA: TGTGCTAGCAGCCAAGAGGACAGGGGAAAGCAGTTCTTC
CDR3: CASSQEDRGKQFF

D: -
V: TRBV7-8
J: TRBJ2-5
size: -
DNA: TGTGCCAGCAGCTTAGGGTTGACCCAGTACTTC
CDR3: CASSLGLTQYF

D: -
V: TRBV10-2
J: TRBJ2-3
size: few
DNA: TGCGCCAGCAGTGCGGGGGCTGGGTTAACAGATACGCAGTATTTT
CDR3: CASSAGAGLTDTQYF

D: TRBD2
V: TRBV4-3
J: TRBJ2-3
size: -
DNA: TGCGCCAGCAGCCAAGATCTACTAGCGGGAGTTGGTACAGATACGCAGTATTTT
CDR3: CASSQDLLAGVGTDTQYF

D: -
V: TRBV20-1
J: TRBJ2-5
size: many
DNA: TGCAGTGCGGGAGGAGGGGGGGAGACCCAGTACTTC
CDR3: CSAGGGGETQYF

D: -
V: TRBV7-8
J: TRBJ2-3
size: many
DNA: TGTGCCAGCAGCTTAGGATTTATGGGGGATACGCAGTATTTT
CDR3: CASSLGFMGDTQYF

D: -
V: TRBV7-3
J: TRBJ2-2
size: -
DNA: TGTGCCAGCAGCTCCTTATCCTATCCGGGACAACAGAACACCGGGGAGCTGTTTTTT
CDR3: CASSSLSYPGQQNTGELFF

D: -
V: TRBV18
J: TRBJ2-7
size: many
DNA: TGTGCCAGCTCACCATTATGGACCGAGGGACACGAGCAGTACTTC
CDR3: CASSPLWTEGHEQYF

D: -
V: TRBV20-1
J: TRBJ2-2
size: many
DNA: TGCAGTGCTAAACCGGGACGTCCCGGGGAGCTGTTTTTT
CDR3: CSAKPGRPGELFF

D: TRBD1
V: TRBV25-1
J: TRBJ2-7
size: -
DNA: TGTGCCAGCAGTGATCACAGGGGGCCGTACGAGCAGTACTTC
CDR3: CASSDHRGPYEQYF

D: -
V: TRBV28
J: TRBJ1-3
size: few
DNA: TGTGCCAGCAGTACAGTCCCCGGGAGGGGCTCTGGAAACACCATATATTTT
CDR3: CASSTVPGRGSGNTIYF

D: -
V: TRBV6-2/TRBV6-3
J: TRBJ1-1
size: few
DNA: TGTGCCAGCAGTGCCCCGGACCGCAGACAAGCTTTCTTT
CDR3: CASSAPDRRQAFF

D: -
V: TRBV2
J: TRBJ2-3
size: -
DNA: TGTGCCAGCAGTGTACCCGGACGAGCAGATACGCAGTATTTT
CDR3: CASSVPGRADTQYF

D: -
V: TRBV6-1
J: TRBJ2-7
size: few
DNA: TGTGCCAGCAGTGGCTTGGAGGGCCAAGGCGAGCAGTACTTC
CDR3: CASSGLEGQGEQYF

D: TRBD2
V: TRBV4-2
J: TRBJ2-1
size: few
DNA: TGTGCCAGCAGCCAGCAGACTAGCGGGAGGTTAGTTGAGCAGTTCTTC
CDR3: CASSQQTSGRLVEQFF

D: -
V: TRBV6-5
J: TRBJ2-2
size: -
DNA: TGTGCCAGCAGTTACTCCCTGGGGACGAACACCGGGGAGCTGTTTTTT
CDR3: CASSYSLGTNTGELFF

D: -
V: TRBV9
J: TRBJ2-6
size: -
DNA: TGTGCCAGCAGCGCGAACAGGGATAACTCCCCCTCTGGGGCCAACGTCCTGACTTTC
CDR3: CASSANRDNSPSGANVLTF

D: -
V: TRBV24-1
J: TRBJ2-3
size: -
DNA: TGTGCCACCAGTGATCCCGTTACGGCGGGGCGCACAGATACGCAGTATTTT
CDR3: CATSDPVTAGRTDTQYF

D: TRBD2
V: TRBV7-2
J: TRBJ2-3
size: -
DNA: TGTGCCAGCAGATCAGGGACTAGCGGGAGGCACACAGATACGCAGTATTTT
CDR3: CASRSGTSGRHTDTQYF

D: -
V: TRBV28
J: TRBJ2-7
size: few
DNA: TGTGCCAGCAGTTTCCGTCGCCCAGGAGGGCCCTACGAGCAGTACTTC
CDR3: CASSFRRPGGPYEQYF